The rows below give T cell receptor beta chains drawn from one sample of a study of CD8+CD57+ T cells in acquired aplastic anemia. Each CDR3 protein is one row after TCRdb ran MiXCR on the reads. The top ten clones hold around a tenth of a sample with some 200,000 distinct CDR3 sequences, under 55% of them seen once. Sequenced: sorted CD4+, CD8+, or CD8+CD57+ T cells (not recorded which) from PBMCs. These receptors all stem from a human donor with aplastic anemia. Both conserved end residues are part of each CDR3. A D gene is named only where the DNA matches it firmly. Size is stated for part of the rows, as once, few or many counts, or as a class when the clone is expanded.

clone_size	v_call	d_call	j_call	cdr3_nt	cdr3_aa
.	TRBV2	.	TRBJ1-3	TGTGCCGGGTGCACCTACAGCCCTGGAAACACCATATATTTT	CAGCTYSPGNTIYF
.	TRBV24-1	TRBD2	TRBJ2-1	TGTGCCACCCCGAGACTAGCGGGAGGGAATGAGCAGTTCTTC	CATPRLAGGNEQFF
few	TRBV15	.	TRBJ1-5	TGTGCCACCAGCAGAGATAGGGGTGAACATCAGCCCCAGCATTTT	CATSRDRGEHQPQHF
.	TRBV29-1	.	TRBJ1-2	TGCAGCGTTGAGCCCCAAGGGGTAGCTAACTATGGCTACACCTTC	CSVEPQGVANYGYTF
.	TRBV7-2	.	TRBJ2-5	TGTGCCAGCAGCTTAAAGCTCTCGGGGGCCGAAGAGACCCAGTACTTC	CASSLKLSGAEETQYF
.	TRBV12-3/TRBV12-4	.	TRBJ2-7	TGTGCCAGCAGCGGATCTAGTGCCTACGAGCAGTACTTC	CASSGSSAYEQYF
.	TRBV4-1	.	TRBJ2-7	TGCGCCAGCAGCCAAGCCCACACCTACGAGCAGTACTTC	CASSQAHTYEQYF
many	TRBV10-3	.	TRBJ2-1	TGTGCCTCCTCAACTAGAGGAGCGTACAATGAGCAGTTCTTC	CASSTRGAYNEQFF
.	TRBV7-9	.	TRBJ1-4	TGTGCCAGCAGCTTAGCTTCCAGGGGACGTGAAGAACTGTTCTTT	CASSLASRGREELFF
.	TRBV5-1	.	TRBJ1-1	TGCGCCAGCAGCTTGTTGGGGGCGGGGGAAGAAGCTTTCTTT	CASSLLGAGEEAFF
many	TRBV20-1	.	TRBJ1-4	TGCAGTGCTACGCCGACAGCAACTAATGAAAAACTGTTTTTT	CSATPTATNEKLFF
.	TRBV14	.	TRBJ1-2	TGTGCCAGCAGCCAAGGCCAGGCGGATGGCTACACCTTC	CASSQGQADGYTF
.	TRBV7-6	.	TRBJ2-7	TGTGCCAGTCGCTCGGGCTCGGGGGCCTACGAGCAGTACTTC	CASRSGSGAYEQYF
many	TRBV3-1	.	TRBJ2-7	TGTGCCAGCAGCCTCCGGGGCGAGCAGTACTTC	CASSLRGEQYF
many	TRBV7-3	TRBD1	TRBJ2-1	TGTGCCAGCAGCCACCAGCTGGGACAGGGAAATGAGCAGTTCTTC	CASSHQLGQGNEQFF
.	TRBV20-1	.	TRBJ2-1	TGCAGTGCTAGAACTAGCTACAATGAGCAGTTCTTC	CSARTSYNEQFF
.	TRBV7-9	.	TRBJ1-4	TGTGCCAGCGGAACAGGGTTTGAAAAACTGTTTTTT	CASGTGFEKLFF